These 21 T cell receptor beta chains were sequenced from one sample in a study of T cells in Graves' hyperthyroidism and ophthalmopathy. The CDR3 regions of TCR beta were amplified from RNA transcripts. The primer set for the first-round RT-PCR of the TCR CDR3 was HTBI. TCRdb reanalysed the multiplex PCR reads using MiXCR and keeps one entry per CDR3 protein. Of 480,000 or so distinct CDR3 sequences listed, around an eighth are singletons. The sequenced sample was blood. The receptors originated from a woman aged 18-29 years with Graves' hyperthyroidism.

As for this clonotype: A read error may explain this, as a much larger clone is one base away. This sequence joins TRBV3-1 and TRBJ2-2; no clear D gene. From germline, CDR1 is LGHDT and CDR2 YNNKEL (reference sequence). The CDR3 totals 14 residues. The CDR3 DNA follows: TGTACCAGCAGCCAAGGATGGAACACCGGGGAGCTGTTTTTT. Translated: CTSSQGWNTGELFF.

This clonotype came up many times. The chain uses TRBV6-1 and TRBJ1-1; unclear D gene. Germline V CDR1 and CDR2: MNHNS, SASEGT. This CDR3 contains 13 residues. Deletions cut 10 bases from V and 0 bases from J, with 12 bases between. CDR3 amino acids: CATTPLLNTEAFF. Here the CDR3 DNA reads TGTGCCACCACACCACTTTTGAACACTGAAGCTTTCTTT.

This clonotype was picked up a small number of times. The V and J genes are TRBV4-1 and TRBJ2-2; D not resolved. There are 16 residues in the CDR3. From germline, CDR1 is MGHRA and CDR2 YSYEKL. V lost 0 bases to trimming and J lost 9 bases, with 17 bases between them. CDR3 sequence reads: CASSQDGQENFRELFF. In DNA, the CDR3 is TGCGCCAGCAGCCAAGACGGCCAGGAGAATTTCCGGGAGCTGTTTTTT.

The sample holds many counts of this clonotype. The V call is TRBV20-1, the J call TRBJ2-1; 11 bases fit TRBD2. This CDR3 is 17 amino acids long. Germline lookup yields CDR1 DFQATT and CDR2 SNEGSKA (reference sequence). V gave up 3 bases and J gave up 4 bases; unmatched junction bases: 11. DNA of the CDR3: TGCAGTGCTAGGAAAACTAGCGGGAGAAAAGCGTACAATGAGCAGTTCTTC. Translated, it gives CSARKTSGRKAYNEQFF.

In this sample, this clonotype turned up a few times. The chain couples TRBV29-1 to TRBJ1-6; D possibly corresponds to TRBD1 (6 bases). This CDR3 contains 15 residues. The V end was cut by 4 bases, the J end by 7 bases, with 17 bases between. Germline V gene data show CDR1 as SQVTM and CDR2 as ANQGSEA. The CDR3 protein is CSVAVGGRGNSPLHF. As DNA, the CDR3 is TGCAGCGTTGCCGTAGGGGGTAGGGGCAATTCACCCCTCCACTTT.

This clonotype was recorded a few times. This chain connects TRBV9 to TRBJ2-3; 7 bases fit TRBD1. The V gene's germline CDR1 is SGDLS and CDR2 YYNGEE. This CDR3 has 16 amino acids. V lost 4 bases to trimming and J lost 0 bases; unmatched junction nucleotides: 8. CDR3 residues: CASSPRQGGSTDTQYF. CDR3 DNA: TGTGCCAGCAGCCCTCGACAGGGTGGCAGCACAGATACGCAGTATTTT.

This clonotype was seen at least ten times. This rearrangement joins TRBV2 to TRBJ2-3; D is unclear. From germline, CDR1 is SNHLY and CDR2 FYNNEI. Trimming stripped 4 bases from V and 1 base from J, with 15 bases between. The CDR3 sequence is 16 residues long. CDR3 residues: CASSGSHSGGTDTQYF. As DNA, the CDR3 is TGTGCCAGCAGTGGGTCCCACTCAGGTGGCACAGATACGCAGTATTTT.

There are many counts of this clonotype. The rearrangement joins TRBV28 to TRBJ2-4; the match to TRBD2 covers 10 bases. Per the germline V gene, CDR1 is MDHEN and CDR2 is SYDVKM. V lost 7 bases to trimming and J lost 1 base; unmatched junction nucleotides: 4. The CDR3 has 15 residues. The CDR3 DNA follows: TGTGCCAGCACCGCAGCGGGAGGGGCCAAAAACATTCAGTACTTC. Translating it yields CASTAAGGAKNIQYF.

This clonotype appeared many times. The chain uses TRBV11-3 and TRBJ1-1, with no clear D. Trimming took off 0 bases at V and 5 bases at J, with 7 bases between the two ends. Germline V lookup: CDR1 SGHNT, CDR2 YENEEA. The CDR3 sequence is 13 residues long. In DNA form, the CDR3 reads TGTGCCAGCAGCTTAGAATCTAGGACTGAAGCTTTCTTT. Residues: CASSLESRTEAFF.

The table lists this clonotype with many counts. V usage is TRBV20-1 and J usage is TRBJ2-4, with TRBD2 as a possible D gene (5 bases). The V gene's germline CDR1 is DFQATT and CDR2 SNEGSKA (reference sequence). The CDR3 runs to 15 residues. Trimming pared 0 bases from V and 5 bases from J, leaving 14 bases between. For the CDR3, the DNA is TGCAGTGCTAGAGAAGGAGGCAAGGTAGAAAACATTCAGTACTTC. Its protein is CSAREGGKVENIQYF.

This chain links TRBV19 with TRBJ2-1; D gene uncertain. This CDR3 region has 15 residues. Germline assignment: CDR1 LNHDA and CDR2 SQIVND (reference sequence). The V end lost 7 bases, the J end lost 7 bases, and 20 bases lay between the germline ends. CDR3 nucleotide sequence: TGTGCCAGTACCTCGGTAGGGCTGGAGCGTAATGAGCAGTTCTTC. This gives the protein CASTSVGLERNEQFF.

The sample holds many counts of this clonotype. This chain connects TRBV7-2 to TRBJ2-3, with D perhaps TRBD1 (5 bases). Germline V gene data show CDR1 as SGHTA and CDR2 as FQGNSA. With 5 bases removed from V and 4 bases from J, the gap between germline ends came to 13 bases. CDR3 length: 14 amino acids. The CDR3 reads CASSPELGADTQYF. DNA of the CDR3: TGTGCCAGCAGCCCAGAGCTAGGGGCAGATACGCAGTATTTT.

This clonotype was recorded many times. The rearrangement links TRBV12-3 or TRBV12-4 to TRBJ2-5; tentative D call: TRBD2 (6 bases). The V end lost 10 bases, the J end lost 4 bases, and 19 bases lay between the germline ends. The CDR3 runs to 14 residues. The DNA of the CDR3 is TGTGCCATACAAACTGGAGGGGCAGCAGAGACCCAGTACTTC. It is translated as CAIQTGGAAETQYF.

This clonotype was detected ten times or more. This chain links TRBV12-3 or TRBV12-4 with TRBJ2-7; D perhaps matches TRBD2 (6 bases). Trimming took off 2 bases at V and 2 bases at J, with 13 bases between the two ends. The CDR3 spans 15 residues. For the CDR3, the DNA is TGTGCCAGCAGTTTAAAAAGCGGGCCGACCTACGAGCAGTACTTC. It specifies CASSLKSGPTYEQYF.

This clonotype was observed at least ten times. This chain connects TRBV3-1 to TRBJ2-3; no definite D call. This CDR3 has 14 amino acids. V lost 0 bases to trimming and J lost 4 bases, with 8 bases between them. Germline CDR1 is LGHDT and CDR2 is YNNKEL (reference sequence). The CDR3 reads CASSQDNRADTQYF. Here the CDR3 DNA reads TGTGCCAGCAGCCAAGATAACAGAGCAGATACGCAGTATTTT.

This clonotype was seen many times. The chain is built from TRBV7-9 and TRBJ1-1, with D tentatively TRBD1 (6 bases). CDR1 SEHNR and CDR2 FQNEAQ come from the germline V gene (reference sequence). V dropped 4 bases and J dropped 3 bases, with 15 bases sitting between them. There are 15 residues in the CDR3. CDR3 in DNA: TGTGCCAGCAGCTGGGGACCCAGGGGCGACACTGAAGCTTTCTTT. Translated, it gives CASSWGPRGDTEAFF.

In its sample, this clonotype was seen many times. The rearrangement links TRBV6-2 or TRBV6-3 to TRBJ2-1; no clear D. The CDR3 sequence is 12 residues long. The germline gives CDR1 MNHEY, CDR2 SVGEGT. V lost 4 bases and J 6 bases, leaving 7 bases between the germline ends. The CDR3 spells CASSFRVNEQFF. As DNA, the CDR3 is TGTGCCAGCAGTTTTCGAGTCAATGAGCAGTTCTTC.

This rearrangement joins TRBV9 to TRBJ2-7; D is unclear. With 4 bases removed from V and 6 bases from J, the gap between germline ends came to 20 bases. There are 15 residues in the CDR3. Germline V gives CDR1 SGDLS, CDR2 YYNGEE. The CDR3 coding sequence is TGTGCCAGCAGCCCTTGGACGGCTTCGGTTAGCGAGCAGTACTTC. It codes for CASSPWTASVSEQYF.

This clonotype was counted at least ten times. This rearrangement joins TRBV6-1 to TRBJ2-3, with 11 bases fitting TRBD2. CDR1 and CDR2 (germline): MNHNS, SASEGT. With V trimmed by 6 bases and J by 2 bases, 4 bases remained unmatched. This CDR3 is built from 15 residues. CDR3 DNA: TGTGCCAGCAGAGGACTAGCGGGCCCCACAGATACGCAGTATTTT. Translation gives CASRGLAGPTDTQYF.

There are a few counts of this clonotype. The chain joins TRBV4-2 to TRBJ2-7; TRBD1 aligns across 7 bases. Per germline, CDR1 LGHNA and CDR2 YNFKEQ. The J segment lost 4 bases and the V segment lost 0 bases, leaving 0 bases of the junction unmatched. CDR3 length equals 13 residues. CDR3 sequence: CASSQEQGYEQYV. Here the CDR3 DNA reads TGTGCCAGCAGCCAAGAACAGGGGTACGAGCAGTACGTC.

This chain links TRBV7-8 with TRBJ2-2; D is ambiguous. This CDR3 has 16 amino acids. V was pared by 1 base and J by 6 bases, with 15 bases between. Germline CDR1 SGHVS, CDR2 FQNEAQ. CDR3 sequence (DNA): TGTGCCAGCAGCTTAGTTTTGGTGGCCCGGCCCGGGGAGCTGTTTTTT. Protein: CASSLVLVARPGELFF.